The present T cell receptor (beta chain) was sequenced within a study of naive and memory T cell subsets. Study-level points and caveats: Delayed type IV hypersensitivity infiltration was taken to explain higher tuberculin-site TCR counts.

As for treatment: skin biopsy from PPD injection site in Mantoux-positive individual. TCR cDNA received a 3' ligated oligonucleotide that carried a UMI. Skin biopsies came from PPD injection sites in Mantoux-positive individuals. This clonotype was detected ten times or more. What it binds is unknown. The CDR3 spans 12 residues. Trimming took 5 bases from V and 12 from J; bases not matched to a gene: 7. Germline-derived CDR1 and CDR2 are MNHEY and SMNVEV (reference sequence). Four PCR rounds used nested alpha and beta constant region primers plus the SP2 primer. Alpha and beta constant region primers primed reverse transcription for blood and skin samples. MiXCR was run by TCRdb on the UMI-ligation and nested PCR reads, yielding one entry per CDR3 protein. This sample has 30,000 to 35,000 distinct CDR3 sequences, with approximately 7.1% found just once.

This receptor was taken from an adult in good health. J is TRBJ2-1 and V is TRBV27; 7 nucleotides agree with TRBD1. The specimen comprised skin, sampled from a tuberculin skin test site. CDR3 sequence reads: CASSAGGIGQFF. The CDR3 DNA sequence: TGTGCCAGCAGTGCAGGGGGAATCGGGCAGTTCTTC.